This is a list of T cell receptor beta chains from one sample in a study of cytomegalovirus exposure and HLA in healthy donors. Only in-frame clones appear in the TCRdb table, and some are missing; sequencing was by immunoSEQ multiplex PCR. The sample lists roughly 200,000 clones, around 77% occurring once. Input material: PBMCs. These receptors came from a woman between 25 and 40 years old in good health and CMV-seronegative. The CDR3 runs from the conserved cysteine through the conserved F or W. The order of the fields is J gene, V gene, CDR3 length, clone size, D gene, CDR3 protein, CDR3 DNA. D genes are given only for firm matches. Size is stated for part of the rows, as once, few or many counts, or as a class when the clone is expanded.

j_call: TRBJ2-1
v_call: TRBV19
cdr3_length: 17
clone_size: .
d_call: TRBD2
cdr3_aa: CASSITRERGPYNEQFF
cdr3_nt: TGTGCCAGTAGTATAACCAGAGAGCGGGGGCCCTACAATGAGCAGTTCTTC

j_call: TRBJ2-1
v_call: TRBV2
cdr3_length: 16
clone_size: .
d_call: .
cdr3_aa: CASSRPGIHTYNEQFF
cdr3_nt: TGTGCCAGCAGTCGGCCAGGGATCCATACCTACAATGAGCAGTTCTTC

j_call: TRBJ1-1
v_call: TRBV27
cdr3_length: 14
clone_size: .
d_call: .
cdr3_aa: CASSLSSPNTEAFF
cdr3_nt: TGTGCCAGCAGTTTATCGAGCCCGAACACTGAAGCTTTCTTT

j_call: TRBJ2-2
v_call: TRBV2
cdr3_length: 16
clone_size: .
d_call: TRBD2
cdr3_aa: CASTREGLQNTGELFF
cdr3_nt: TGTGCCAGCACCAGGGAGGGGTTGCAGAACACCGGGGAGCTGTTTTTT

j_call: TRBJ1-5
v_call: TRBV7-8
cdr3_length: 16
clone_size: .
d_call: TRBD1
cdr3_aa: CASSFRQGASNQPQHF
cdr3_nt: TGTGCCAGCAGTTTCAGACAGGGGGCTAGCAATCAGCCCCAGCATTTT

j_call: TRBJ2-1
v_call: TRBV25-1
cdr3_length: 14
clone_size: .
d_call: .
cdr3_aa: CDSESGHSYNEQFF
cdr3_nt: TGTGACAGTGAGAGCGGCCACTCCTACAATGAGCAGTTCTTC

j_call: TRBJ1-3
v_call: TRBV9
cdr3_length: 15
clone_size: .
d_call: .
cdr3_aa: CASSVGGSSGNTIYF
cdr3_nt: TGTGCCAGCAGCGTAGGGGGCAGCTCTGGAAACACCATATATTTT

j_call: TRBJ1-5
v_call: TRBV2
cdr3_length: 16
clone_size: .
d_call: .
cdr3_aa: CASSEKGSVGNQPQHF
cdr3_nt: TGTGCCAGCAGTGAAAAAGGTAGCGTCGGCAATCAGCCCCAGCATTTT

j_call: TRBJ1-2
v_call: TRBV27
cdr3_length: 15
clone_size: few
d_call: TRBD1
cdr3_aa: CASSFQGQGAAGYTF
cdr3_nt: TGTGCCAGCAGTTTCCAAGGACAGGGGGCTGCTGGCTACACCTTC

j_call: TRBJ1-6
v_call: TRBV7-9
cdr3_length: 14
clone_size: .
d_call: TRBD1
cdr3_aa: CASRNRQGDSPLHF
cdr3_nt: TGTGCCAGCAGGAACCGACAGGGGGATTCACCCCTCCACTTT

j_call: TRBJ2-1
v_call: TRBV15
cdr3_length: 15
clone_size: .
d_call: .
cdr3_aa: CATSKVRARDNEQFF
cdr3_nt: TGTGCCACCAGCAAGGTCAGGGCCCGGGACAATGAGCAGTTCTTC

j_call: TRBJ2-5
v_call: TRBV7-6
cdr3_length: 15
clone_size: .
d_call: TRBD2
cdr3_aa: CASSFLAGAVETQYF
cdr3_nt: TGTGCCAGCAGCTTCCTAGCGGGGGCCGTGGAGACCCAGTACTTC

j_call: TRBJ2-7
v_call: TRBV4-1
cdr3_length: 15
clone_size: .
d_call: TRBD1
cdr3_aa: CASSQGTGGFFEQYF
cdr3_nt: TGCGCCAGCAGCCAAGGGACAGGGGGCTTCTTCGAGCAGTACTTC

j_call: TRBJ2-3
v_call: TRBV7-2
cdr3_length: 14
clone_size: .
d_call: .
cdr3_aa: CASSLVSGGDTQYF
cdr3_nt: TGTGCCAGCAGCTTAGTGTCAGGTGGGGATACGCAGTATTTT

j_call: TRBJ1-2
v_call: TRBV19
cdr3_length: 12
clone_size: .
d_call: .
cdr3_aa: CASKRQNYGYTF
cdr3_nt: TGTGCCAGTAAAAGACAGAACTATGGCTACACCTTC

j_call: TRBJ1-2
v_call: TRBV11-2
cdr3_length: 15
clone_size: .
d_call: TRBD1
cdr3_aa: CASSLGPGGGYGYTF
cdr3_nt: TGTGCCAGCAGCTTAGGCCCAGGGGGCGGCTATGGCTACACCTTC

j_call: TRBJ2-3
v_call: TRBV6-5
cdr3_length: 14
clone_size: .
d_call: .
cdr3_aa: CASSRTMSTDTQYF
cdr3_nt: TGTGCCAGCAGTCGGACAATGAGCACAGATACGCAGTATTTT

j_call: TRBJ1-2
v_call: TRBV15
cdr3_length: 15
clone_size: few
d_call: .
cdr3_aa: CATSPRQATTYGYTF
cdr3_nt: TGTGCCACCAGCCCGCGACAGGCCACCACCTATGGCTACACCTTC

j_call: TRBJ1-2
v_call: TRBV6-6
cdr3_length: 14
clone_size: few
d_call: .
cdr3_aa: CASLLTGFNYGYTF
cdr3_nt: TGTGCCAGCCTCCTCACTGGTTTCAACTATGGCTACACCTTC

j_call: TRBJ1-1
v_call: TRBV5-4
cdr3_length: 15
clone_size: .
d_call: TRBD1
cdr3_aa: CASSLTSRGYTEAFF
cdr3_nt: TGTGCCAGCAGCTTAACTAGCAGGGGGTACACTGAAGCTTTCTTT

j_call: TRBJ2-7
v_call: TRBV5-1
cdr3_length: 14
clone_size: .
d_call: TRBD1
cdr3_aa: CASSPDRGAYEQYF
cdr3_nt: TGCGCCAGCAGCCCGGACAGGGGAGCCTACGAGCAGTACTTC

j_call: TRBJ2-7
v_call: TRBV4-1
cdr3_length: 16
clone_size: .
d_call: TRBD2
cdr3_aa: CASSQKTSGPTYEQYF
cdr3_nt: TGCGCCAGCAGCCAAAAGACTAGCGGACCTACCTACGAGCAGTACTTC

j_call: TRBJ2-7
v_call: TRBV27
cdr3_length: 15
clone_size: .
d_call: .
cdr3_aa: CASSNRQGWMDEQYF
cdr3_nt: TGTGCCAGCAGTAATCGTCAGGGGTGGATGGACGAGCAGTACTTC